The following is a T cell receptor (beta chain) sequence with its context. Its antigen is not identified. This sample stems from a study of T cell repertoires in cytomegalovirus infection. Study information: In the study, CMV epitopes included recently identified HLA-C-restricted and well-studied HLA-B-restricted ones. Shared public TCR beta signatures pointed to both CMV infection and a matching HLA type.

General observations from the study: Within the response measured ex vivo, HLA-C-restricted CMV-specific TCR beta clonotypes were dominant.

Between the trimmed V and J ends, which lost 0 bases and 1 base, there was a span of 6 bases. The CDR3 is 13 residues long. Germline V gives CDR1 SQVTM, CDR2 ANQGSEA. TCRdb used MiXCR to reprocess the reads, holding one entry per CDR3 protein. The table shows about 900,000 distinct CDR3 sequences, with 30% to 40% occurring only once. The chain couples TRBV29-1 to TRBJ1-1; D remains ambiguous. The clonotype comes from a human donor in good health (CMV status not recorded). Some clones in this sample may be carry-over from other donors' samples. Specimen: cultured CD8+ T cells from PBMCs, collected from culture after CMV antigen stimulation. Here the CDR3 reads CSVEDPSNTEAFF. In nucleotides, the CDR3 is TGCAGCGTTGAAGATCCATCGAACACTGAAGCTTTCTTT.